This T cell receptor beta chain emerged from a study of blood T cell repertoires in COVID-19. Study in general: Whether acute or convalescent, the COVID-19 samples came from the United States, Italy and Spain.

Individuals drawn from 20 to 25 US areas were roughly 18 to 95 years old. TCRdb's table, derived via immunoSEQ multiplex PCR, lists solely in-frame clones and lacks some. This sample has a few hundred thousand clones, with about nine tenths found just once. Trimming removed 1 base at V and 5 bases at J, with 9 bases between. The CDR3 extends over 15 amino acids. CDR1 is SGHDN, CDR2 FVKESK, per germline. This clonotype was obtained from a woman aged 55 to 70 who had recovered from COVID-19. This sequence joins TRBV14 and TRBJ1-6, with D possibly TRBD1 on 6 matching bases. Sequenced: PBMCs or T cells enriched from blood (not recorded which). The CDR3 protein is CASSQVGANNSPLHF. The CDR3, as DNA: TGTGCCAGCAGCCAAGTGGGGGCCAATAATTCACCCCTCCACTTT.